These 7 T cell receptor beta chains came from one sample sequenced in a study of CD8 T cells in ankylosing spondylitis. Study-level results: Characteristic, it appeared, of ankylosing spondylitis blood was a TCR beta motif of roughly eight highly homologous variants.

MiXCR, applied by TCRdb to the 5' RACE reads, yields one record per CDR3 protein. This table has some 200,000 distinct CDR3 sequences, 7% to 8% appearing once. Their antigen targets remain unknown. The source material was blood, either unsorted or a sorted T cell fraction (not recorded which). The receptor source for this set is a male donor with ankylosing spondylitis.

Ten or more counts support this clonotype. V gene TRBV7-9 combines with J gene TRBJ1-2; 12 positions match TRBD1. With V trimmed by 5 bases and J by 4 bases, 8 bases remained unmatched. In germline, CDR1 is SEHNR, CDR2 FQNEAQ (reference sequence). CDR3 length: 16 amino acids. The CDR3 DNA reads TGTGCCAGCAGCCCTCCGGGACAGGGGGCTCCCTATGGCTACACCTTC. Translated, it gives CASSPPGQGAPYGYTF.

This clonotype was counted at least ten times. CDR3 DNA: TGTGCCTGGAGTGTACTAGCGGGAGGGTACAATGAGCAGTTCTTC. Residues: CAWSVLAGGYNEQFF. This chain connects TRBV30 to TRBJ2-1, with TRBD2 matching over 13 bases. V gave up 0 bases and J gave up 4 bases; unmatched junction bases: 0. Germline values: CDR1 GTSNPN, CDR2 SVGIG (reference sequence). This CDR3 spans 15 amino acids.

This clonotype was recorded many times. The rearrangement joins TRBV7-9 to TRBJ2-3; D is perhaps TRBD1 (6 bases). The germline gives CDR1 SEHNR, CDR2 FQNEAQ (reference sequence). The ends were cut back, 5 bases at V and 3 bases at J, with 9 bases in the middle. CDR3 size: 13 residues. This CDR3 is CASSVQGTDTQYF. The CDR3, as DNA: TGTGCCAGCAGCGTACAGGGTACAGATACGCAGTATTTT. The full variable domain, with the rest looked up from reference TRBV7-9 and TRBJ2-3, is DTGVSQNPRHKITKRGQNVTFRCDPISEHNRLYWYRQTLGQGPEFLTYFQNEAQLEKSRLLSDRFSAERPKGSFSTLEIQRTEQGDSAMYLCASSVQGTDTQYFGPGTRLTVL.

This clonotype was counted ten times or more. The chain links TRBV20-1 to TRBJ2-7; D possibly corresponds to TRBD2 (5 bases). The CDR3 loop spans 13 amino acids. Trimming pared 3 bases from V and 2 bases from J, leaving 11 bases between. CDR1 is DFQATT, CDR2 SNEGSKA, per germline (reference sequence). CDR3 loop: CSASYSGPYEQYF. The CDR3 nucleotides read TGCAGTGCTAGTTACAGCGGCCCCTACGAGCAGTACTTC.

This clonotype was recorded many times. This chain links TRBV28 with TRBJ1-3; no firm D call. The CDR3 covers 13 residues. Germline V lookup: CDR1 MDHEN, CDR2 SYDVKM. V lost 3 bases and J lost 4, with 7 bases in between. The DNA for the CDR3 is TGTGCCAGCAGTTTTTCATCCGGAAACACCATATATTTT. Protein: CASSFSSGNTIYF.

This clonotype has a count of ten or more. V usage is TRBV6-2 or TRBV6-3 and J usage is TRBJ2-3, with 11 bases that match TRBD1. The CDR3 is 16 amino acids. Germline CDR1 is MNHEY and CDR2 is SVGEGT. V dropped 2 bases and J dropped 4; count of bases not matched to a gene: 5. Here the CDR3 DNA reads TGTGCCAGCAGTTACGCCCCGGGACAGGGGGCAGATACGCAGTATTTT. It translates to CASSYAPGQGADTQYF.

The chain joins TRBV10-2 to TRBJ2-7; no reliable D call. Trimming stripped 3 bases from V and 2 bases from J, with 8 bases between. The germline V gene encodes CDR1 WSHSY and CDR2 SAAADI. The CDR3 contains 13 residues. The CDR3 loop is CASSDVAAYEQYF. The CDR3 nucleotides are TGCGCCAGCAGTGACGTGGCAGCCTACGAGCAGTACTTC.